A selection of T cell receptor beta chains follows, all from one sample in a study of T cells after yellow fever vaccination. TCRdb re-derived calls from the 5' RACE reads in MiXCR, one entry per CDR3 protein. The data show some 350,000 distinct CDR3 sequences, roughly 9.4% seen once. This sample comprised PBMCs, obtained on the day of the first yellow fever vaccination. The receptors stem from a man aged 18 to 30 who received the YFV17D yellow fever vaccine. CDR3s include the opening cysteine and the closing phenylalanine or tryptophan. A D gene is named only where the DNA matches it firmly. A clone size is listed for some rows: how often the clone was seen (once, few, many), or a class if it is expanded.

j_call,clone_size,d_call,v_call,cdr3_aa,cdr3_nt
TRBJ2-1,few,TRBD1,TRBV7-2,CASSPGTGGKQFF,TGTGCCAGCAGCCCCGGGACAGGGGGCAAGCAGTTCTTC
TRBJ2-5,NA,NA,TRBV4-3,CASSQDDLTETQYF,TGCGCCAGCAGCCAAGATGATCTAACAGAGACCCAGTACTTC
TRBJ1-1,NA,NA,TRBV28,CASSLWQSMKTEAFF,TGTGCCAGCAGTTTATGGCAGAGTATGAAGACTGAAGCTTTCTTT
TRBJ2-1,few,TRBD2,TRBV7-2,CASSLVASGGNEQFF,TGTGCCAGCAGCTTAGTGGCTAGCGGGGGTAATGAGCAGTTCTTC
TRBJ2-3,few,NA,TRBV5-1,CASSSGTYTDTQYF,TGCGCCAGCAGCTCCGGGACATACACAGATACGCAGTATTTT
TRBJ2-1,many,NA,TRBV4-3,CASSQDSLNEQFF,TGCGCCAGCAGCCAGGACAGTCTCAATGAGCAGTTCTTC
TRBJ2-4,many,NA,TRBV3-1,CASSQVERIQYF,TGTGCCAGCAGCCAAGTTGAGCGCATTCAGTACTTC
TRBJ2-7,many,NA,TRBV11-2,CASLFMIGNEQYF,TGTGCCAGCCTCTTCATGATCGGCAACGAGCAGTACTTC
TRBJ2-6,NA,NA,TRBV5-1,CASSLLGDRSGANVLTF,TGCGCCAGCAGCTTGCTGGGCGACAGATCTGGGGCCAACGTCCTGACTTTC
TRBJ2-2,few,TRBD1,TRBV20-1,CSANRGANTGELFF,TGCAGTGCTAACAGGGGCGCGAACACCGGGGAGCTGTTTTTT
TRBJ2-3,few,NA,TRBV14,CASSRFRDTQYF,TGTGCCAGCAGCCGGTTTCGGGATACGCAGTATTTT
TRBJ2-2,NA,NA,TRBV12-3/TRBV12-4,CASFQGTTGELFF,TGTGCCAGCTTTCAGGGGACCACCGGGGAGCTGTTTTTT
TRBJ1-4,many,NA,TRBV5-1,CASSRDGNEKLFF,TGCGCCAGCAGCCGGGACGGTAATGAAAAACTGTTTTTT
TRBJ2-3,NA,TRBD2,TRBV5-1,CASSMGAGPDTQYF,TGCGCCAGCAGCATGGGAGCGGGGCCAGATACGCAGTATTTT
TRBJ2-2,few,TRBD1,TRBV27,CASSFKGQGATGELFF,TGTGCCAGCAGTTTTAAGGGACAGGGGGCTACCGGGGAGCTGTTTTTT
TRBJ1-2,NA,NA,TRBV9,CASSVAAGASYTF,TGTGCCAGCAGCGTAGCTGCAGGGGCGAGCTACACCTTC
TRBJ2-3,many,NA,TRBV6-2/TRBV6-3,CASSYGTTDTQYF,TGTGCCAGCAGTTACGGAACCACAGATACGCAGTATTTT
TRBJ1-5,NA,NA,TRBV24-1,CATSGDNTDQPQHF,TGTGCCACCAGTGGGGACAATACGGATCAGCCCCAGCATTTT
TRBJ2-2,many,TRBD1,TRBV7-2,CASSSRTGGDTGELFF,TGTGCCAGCAGCTCACGGACAGGGGGCGACACCGGGGAGCTGTTTTTT
TRBJ2-2,NA,NA,TRBV6-4,CASSPGTEDTGELFF,TGTGCCAGCAGCCCCGGGACGGAGGACACCGGGGAGCTGTTTTTT
TRBJ1-1,few,NA,TRBV12-3/TRBV12-4,CASSREGTEAFF,TGTGCCAGCAGCAGGGAGGGCACTGAAGCTTTCTTT
TRBJ2-3,NA,TRBD1,TRBV5-1,CASSPVADRASTDTQYF,TGCGCCAGCAGCCCGGTGGCGGACAGGGCTAGCACAGATACGCAGTATTTT
TRBJ2-1,many,NA,TRBV28,CASSLRPRDFYNEQFF,TGTGCCAGCAGTTTAAGGCCCCGTGACTTCTACAATGAGCAGTTCTTC
TRBJ2-1,many,NA,TRBV7-2,CASSSGFYNEQFF,TGTGCCAGCAGCTCAGGGTTCTACAATGAGCAGTTCTTC
TRBJ2-1,few,NA,TRBV7-9,CASSLVDKWEFF,TGTGCCAGCAGCTTAGTGGACAAATGGGAGTTCTTC
TRBJ2-5,many,TRBD2,TRBV20-1,CSPQVAGGAGETQYF,TGCAGCCCCCAAGTGGCGGGGGGGGCAGGAGAGACCCAGTACTTC
TRBJ1-5,few,NA,TRBV12-3/TRBV12-4,CASSLAQGAQPQHF,TGTGCCAGCAGTTTAGCGCAAGGGGCCCAGCCCCAGCATTTT
TRBJ1-2,few,TRBD1,TRBV20-1,CSARGPGQGLFGYTF,TGCAGTGCTAGAGGTCCGGGACAGGGTTTATTCGGCTACACCTTC
TRBJ2-3,NA,NA,TRBV7-2,CASSVTLDTQYF,TGTGCCAGCAGCGTAACCTTAGATACGCAGTATTTT
TRBJ1-4,NA,NA,TRBV28,CASLPAGGEKLFF,TGTGCCAGCTTGCCAGCGGGGGGTGAAAAACTGTTTTTT
TRBJ2-5,few,TRBD1,TRBV5-1,CASSRVGTGIQETQYF,TGCGCCAGCAGCCGCGTCGGGACAGGCATCCAAGAGACCCAGTACTTC
TRBJ2-5,NA,NA,TRBV5-1,CASSSHFSGQETQYF,TGCGCCAGCAGTTCCCACTTTAGCGGACAAGAGACCCAGTACTTC
TRBJ2-2,NA,NA,TRBV4-1,CASSQAPNPWELFF,TGCGCCAGCAGCCAAGCACCTAATCCGTGGGAGCTGTTTTTT
TRBJ2-2,few,NA,TRBV15,CATSRDLREAGELFF,TGTGCCACCAGCAGAGATTTGAGGGAAGCCGGGGAGCTGTTTTTT
TRBJ1-2,few,TRBD1,TRBV7-2,CASSSTGTGFLYGYTF,TGTGCCAGCAGCTCAACCGGGACAGGGTTTCTCTATGGCTACACCTTC
TRBJ2-1,many,TRBD1,TRBV7-9,CASSSWDREEGQFF,TGTGCCAGCAGCTCCTGGGACAGGGAAGAAGGGCAGTTCTTC
TRBJ2-3,few,NA,TRBV5-1,CASSRGHGTDTQYF,TGCGCCAGCAGCCGAGGACACGGCACAGATACGCAGTATTTT
TRBJ2-7,many,NA,TRBV4-3,CASSQGIDSYEQYF,TGCGCCAGCAGCCAAGGCATTGATTCCTACGAGCAGTACTTC
TRBJ1-2,NA,NA,TRBV3-1,CASSQFTDYGYTF,TGTGCCAGCAGCCAATTTACAGACTATGGCTACACCTTC
TRBJ2-3,many,NA,TRBV27,CASSQVLGSFDNTQYF,TGTGCCAGCAGTCAGGTCTTGGGTAGTTTTGATAATACGCAGTATTTT
TRBJ1-5,few,TRBD1,TRBV3-1,CASSQGTGGDQPQHF,TGTGCCAGCAGTCAAGGGACAGGGGGCGATCAGCCCCAGCATTTT
TRBJ2-7,few,TRBD2,TRBV5-1,CASSLALGLAYEQYF,TGCGCCAGCAGCTTGGCCTTGGGACTAGCCTACGAGCAGTACTTC
TRBJ2-1,NA,NA,TRBV4-3,CASSQGSSSYNEQFF,TGCGCCAGCAGCCAAGGTTCGTCATCCTACAATGAGCAGTTCTTC
TRBJ1-6,few,NA,TRBV6-2/TRBV6-3,CASTTGRRLNSPLHF,TGTGCCAGCACAACAGGGCGAAGACTCAATTCACCCCTCCACTTT
TRBJ2-4,NA,NA,TRBV4-1,CASSPTDSKNIQYF,TGCGCCAGCAGCCCCACAGACTCCAAAAACATTCAGTACTTC
TRBJ2-1,NA,TRBD2,TRBV20-1,CSARDLLAGSYNEQFF,TGCAGTGCTAGAGATCTTCTAGCGGGCTCCTACAATGAGCAGTTCTTC
TRBJ1-1,few,NA,TRBV7-2,CASSWGVTEAFF,TGTGCCAGCAGCTGGGGGGTCACTGAAGCTTTCTTT
TRBJ1-1,many,NA,TRBV5-1,CASSLGTGSGAFF,TGCGCCAGCAGCTTGGGAACAGGTTCGGGAGCTTTCTTT
TRBJ1-6,few,NA,TRBV7-8,CASSWGTRSPLHF,TGTGCCAGCAGCTGGGGAACTCGTTCACCCCTCCACTTT
TRBJ1-6,few,TRBD1,TRBV7-9,CASSVTGDSPLHF,TGTGCCAGCAGCGTGACAGGGGATTCACCCCTCCACTTT
TRBJ1-1,few,NA,TRBV6-5,CASSHRWEGTEAFF,TGTGCCAGCAGTCATCGATGGGAGGGCACTGAAGCTTTCTTT
TRBJ2-5,NA,TRBD1,TRBV5-8,CASSRTGFLETQYF,TGTGCCAGCAGCCGGACAGGGTTTTTAGAGACCCAGTACTTC